These 14 T cell receptor beta chains came from one sample sequenced in a study of blood T cell repertoires in COVID-19. Measured with immunoSEQ multiplex PCR; TCRdb has only the in-frame clones, and not every one. The table lists hundreds of thousands of clones, less than 90% of them singletons. Sequencing input: PBMCs or T cells enriched from blood (not recorded which). Receptor source: a woman between 45 and 60 years old who had recovered from COVID-19.

The chain carries TRBV7-9 and TRBJ1-2; D is unclear. V gave up 5 bases and J gave up 0 bases, with 4 bases separating them. In germline, CDR1 is SEHNR, CDR2 FQNEAQ (reference sequence). The CDR3 contains 12 residues. DNA of the CDR3: TGTGCCAGCAGCCAGGCTAACTATGGCTACACCTTC. Translation: CASSQANYGYTF.

The V gene is TRBV7-2, the J gene TRBJ1-5; D uncertain. The CDR3 contains 15 residues. Germline V gene sequence: CDR1 SGHTA, CDR2 FQGNSA. V was pared by 1 base and J by 1 base, with 8 bases between. CDR3 region: CASSLVEMSNQPQHF. CDR3 in DNA: TGTGCCAGCAGCTTAGTGGAGATGAGCAATCAGCCCCAGCATTTT.

This clone was observed once. V and J are TRBV9 and TRBJ1-1; 7 nucleotides agree with TRBD1. The CDR3 extends over 17 amino acids. The ends lost 3 bases at V and 4 bases at J; junction bases unmatched: 15. In germline, CDR1 is SGDLS, CDR2 YYNGEE. DNA for the CDR3: TGTGCCAGCAGCGCCCCTACCGGGACAGAATATGCCACTGAAGCTTTCTTT. It codes for CASSAPTGTEYATEAFF.

This clone was observed a handful of times. This chain joins TRBV28 and TRBJ1-4, with unresolved D. CDR1 is MDHEN and CDR2 is SYDVKM in the germline V gene. V lost 3 bases and J lost 8, with 7 bases in between. The CDR3 contains 12 residues. The CDR3 DNA sequence: TGTGCCAGCAGTTTCGGGAAGGAAAAACTGTTTTTT. It specifies CASSFGKEKLFF.

In DNA, the CDR3 is TGTGCCAGCAGCTTACAGGAAACACAGAATTCACCCCTCCACTTT. Protein sequence: CASSLQETQNSPLHF. J is TRBJ1-6 and V is TRBV7-9, with unresolved D. V gave up 2 bases and J gave up 7 bases, with 12 bases separating them. Looked up from germline, CDR1 is SEHNR and CDR2 is FQNEAQ (reference sequence). The CDR3 is 15 amino acids.

The chain employs TRBV5-1 and TRBJ1-4; TRBD1 is a possible D gene (6 bases). The CDR3 runs to 15 residues. The germline CDR1 and CDR2 sequences are SGHRS and YFSETQ. V was shortened by 3 bases and J by 0 bases, with 9 bases between the two germline ends. The CDR3 spells CASSSTGPTNEKLFF. The CDR3 nucleotides are TGCGCCAGCAGCTCGACAGGCCCAACTAATGAAAAACTGTTTTTT.

The chain combines TRBV24-1 with TRBJ2-1; 14 bases are a match to TRBD2. The CDR3 has 16 amino acids. The germline V gene has CDR1 KGHDR and CDR2 SFDVKD. The V gene end was trimmed by 6 bases and the J gene end by 7 bases; junction bases not matched to a gene: 7. For the CDR3, the DNA is TGTGCCACCAGTAGGGGACTAGCGGGAGTAGAAAATGAGCAGTTCTTC. Encoded protein: CATSRGLAGVENEQFF.

This clone was seen only once. This chain uses TRBV7-6 with TRBJ2-1; 12 bases align to TRBD2. The CDR3 contains 16 residues. Looked up from germline, CDR1 is SGHVS and CDR2 is FNYEAQ. Trimming took 5 bases from V and 9 from J; bases not matched to a gene: 11. The DNA for the CDR3 is TGTGCCAGCAGCCCCACCCTAGCGGGGGGGTCTGTTGAGCAGTTCTTC. Translating gives CASSPTLAGGSVEQFF.

The rearrangement joins TRBV9 to TRBJ2-2; 14 bases align to TRBD2. Germline V gene sequence: CDR1 SGDLS, CDR2 YYNGEE. Trimming took 5 bases from V and 1 from J; bases not matched to a gene: 7. This CDR3 region has 18 residues. The CDR3 here is CASSQGLAGGRNTGELFF. CDR3 bases: TGTGCCAGCAGTCAAGGACTAGCGGGAGGTAGGAACACCGGGGAGCTGTTTTTT. Supplemented by reference TRBV9 and TRBJ2-2, the full variable domain reads DSGVTQTPKHLITATGQRVTLRCSPRSGDLSVYWYQQSLDQGLQFLIQYYNGEERAKGNILERFSAQQFPDLHSELNLSSLELGDSALYFCASSQGLAGGRNTGELFFGEGSRLTVL.

The genes are TRBV9 and TRBJ2-2; perhaps TRBD1 as D (6 bases). CDR1 is SGDLS and CDR2 is YYNGEE in the germline V gene. The V end lost 3 bases, the J end lost 3 bases, and 18 bases lay between the germline ends. The CDR3 runs 17 residues. CDR3: CASSGPQDRGYTGELFF. The CDR3 DNA reads TGTGCCAGCAGCGGGCCACAGGACAGAGGATACACCGGGGAGCTGTTTTTT.

The V and J genes are TRBV19 and TRBJ1-2; D is uncertain. The CDR3 contains 13 residues. Between the trimmed V and J ends, which lost 7 bases and 0 bases, there was a span of 9 bases. Germline-derived CDR1 and CDR2 are LNHDA and SQIVND (reference sequence). CDR3: CASKVPANYGYTF. The CDR3 nucleotides are TGTGCCAGTAAAGTACCGGCTAACTATGGCTACACCTTC.

This rearrangement joins TRBV29-1 to TRBJ2-7; D uncertain. The CDR3 contains 13 residues. Germline lookup yields CDR1 SQVTM and CDR2 ANQGSEA. Deletions cut 7 bases from V and 0 bases from J, with 13 bases between. CDR3 sequence: CSALSGSSYEQYF. The CDR3, as DNA: TGCAGCGCCCTGTCAGGTTCCTCCTACGAGCAGTACTTC.

V is TRBV5-8 and J is TRBJ2-7; TRBD2 might be the D (7 bases). Trimming pared 0 bases from V and 1 base from J, leaving 23 bases between. Germline V gene data show CDR1 as SGHTS and CDR2 as YDEGEE. This CDR3 is built from 19 residues. CDR3 loop: CASSLGNGRGGLRSYEQYF. CDR3 DNA: TGTGCCAGCAGCTTGGGTAATGGCCGCGGGGGCCTTAGGTCCTACGAGCAGTACTTC.

The gene calls are TRBV5-6 and TRBJ1-1; D call uncertain. V was clipped by 4 bases and J by 7 bases, with 14 bases between them. The CDR3 extends over 13 amino acids. The germline CDR1 and CDR2 sequences are SGHDT and YYEEEE. DNA for the CDR3: TGTGCCAGCAGCCCGCTCTTTGCAGATGAAGCTTTCTTT. Translated: CASSPLFADEAFF.